This TCR beta chain was captured in a study of cytomegalovirus exposure and HLA in healthy donors (dated 2017 in TCRdb). As for the study more broadly: According to a later analysis, one platform produced both the roughly 110 validation repertoires and the approximately 660 repertoires of the first cohort. A separate validation cohort of roughly 130 different subjects was used in addition to the 666-subject first cohort. The aim of the study was to test whether cataloging public T cell receptors could identify signatures of past pathogen exposure. The study combined high-throughput TCR immunosequencing, statistical association of individual TCRs with disease status, and machine learning to predict cytomegalovirus infection status.

The protocol used for the library was the immunoSEQ multiplex PCR assay. The original methods were these. A statistical classification framework was developed to diagnose cytomegalovirus status using the catalog of TCR beta chain sequences. The table comes from immuneACCESS by way of TCRdb, which keeps in-frame sequences with V and J called. Part of the clones is missing from these tables; in studies checked, under half for an unresolved V gene and the rest for unknown reasons. The V and J calls and clone size come from that table; D and trimming were worked out from the DNA. The sample table holds roughly 47,000 clones, of which roughly 93% were seen once. The ten largest make up approximately 2.1% of the sample. The study at large found these results: According to the authors, the approach could potentially be generalized to other disease states and immunological phenotypes. In a later analysis, TCRs clustered in the first cohort were found to also tend to co-occur in the 120 or so validation repertoires, with around 94% of cluster scores above 0. The classifier was reported to diagnose cytomegalovirus status with high specificity and sensitivity in both the original cohort and the validation cohort. The study gave a list of about 170 TCR beta chains associated with cytomegalovirus. While some public TCRs were present in many individuals, most TCR sequences turned up only very rarely across donors. The validation cohort had no HLA typing available for a later analysis, so co-occurrence within that cohort was assessed over all 120 or so repertoires. In vitro tests confirmed that a few of the cytomegalovirus-associated TCR beta chains recognize cytomegalovirus antigens.

Separate from the approximately 700-subject first cohort, the validation cohort of roughly 130 subjects was the group to which the donors belonged. From a lookup of the germline V gene, CDR1 and CDR2 are MDHEN and SYDVKM. The V and J ends are trimmed by 6 bases and 2 bases, leaving 5 bases between them. The cysteine opens and the phenylalanine closes a CDR3 of 11 amino acids. Only the CDR3 region is kept as DNA, spanning 33 bases read in frame from base 1. A few counts support this clone. The antigen it recognizes is unknown. No qualities accompany the bases; no much larger clone lies one base away. The chain links TRBV28 with TRBJ2-7; no D segment can be confidently identified. The sample taken for sequencing was PBMCs. This clonotype was sampled from a woman between 18 and 30 years old in good health and CMV-seronegative. At the DNA level, the sequence is TGTGCCAGCAGCGTAACCTACGAGCAGTACTTC. Its translation is CASSVTYEQYF.